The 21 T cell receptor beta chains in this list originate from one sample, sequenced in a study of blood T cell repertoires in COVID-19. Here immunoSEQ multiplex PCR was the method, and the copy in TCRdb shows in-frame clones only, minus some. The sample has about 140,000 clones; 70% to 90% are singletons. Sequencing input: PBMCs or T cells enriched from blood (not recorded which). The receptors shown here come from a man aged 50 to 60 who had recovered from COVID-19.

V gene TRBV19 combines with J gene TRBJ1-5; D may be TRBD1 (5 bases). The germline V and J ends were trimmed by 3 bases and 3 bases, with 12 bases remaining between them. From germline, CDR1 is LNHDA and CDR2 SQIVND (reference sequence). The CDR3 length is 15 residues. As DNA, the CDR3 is TGTGCCAGTAGTATGAGTCGACAGTCCAATCAGCCCCAGCATTTT. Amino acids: CASSMSRQSNQPQHF.

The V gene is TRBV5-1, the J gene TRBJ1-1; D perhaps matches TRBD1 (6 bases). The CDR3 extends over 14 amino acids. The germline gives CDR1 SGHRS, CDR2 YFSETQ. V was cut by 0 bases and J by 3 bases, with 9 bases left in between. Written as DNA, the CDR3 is TGCGCCAGCAGCTTGGGAGGGGGTGACACTGAAGCTTTCTTT. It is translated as CASSLGGGDTEAFF.

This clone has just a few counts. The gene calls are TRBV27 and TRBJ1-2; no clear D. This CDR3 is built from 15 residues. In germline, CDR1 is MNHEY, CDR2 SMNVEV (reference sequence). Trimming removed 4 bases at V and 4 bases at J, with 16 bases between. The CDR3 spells CASSYKGGGSYGYTF. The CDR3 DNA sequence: TGTGCCAGCAGTTATAAGGGAGGAGGCTCCTATGGCTACACCTTC.

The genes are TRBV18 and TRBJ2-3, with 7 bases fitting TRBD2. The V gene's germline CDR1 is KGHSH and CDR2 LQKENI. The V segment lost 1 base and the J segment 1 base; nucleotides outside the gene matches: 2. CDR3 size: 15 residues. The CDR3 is CASSPRLAGTDTQYF. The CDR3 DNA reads TGTGCCAGCTCACCACGACTAGCCGGCACAGATACGCAGTATTTT.

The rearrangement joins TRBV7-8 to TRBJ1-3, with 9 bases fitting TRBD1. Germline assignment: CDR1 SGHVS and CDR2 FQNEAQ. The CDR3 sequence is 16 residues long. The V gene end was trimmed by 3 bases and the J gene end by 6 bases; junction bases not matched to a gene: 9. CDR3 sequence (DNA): TGTGCCAGCAGCTTTTTAAACAGGGGGCCAGAAAACACCATATATTTT. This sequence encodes CASSFLNRGPENTIYF.

CDR3 in DNA: TGCGCCAGCAGCTACCGGGATAGCGGGAACCGTATAGATACGCAGTATTTT. It translates to CASSYRDSGNRIDTQYF. The chain recombines TRBV5-1 with TRBJ2-3; 8 bases are a match to TRBD2. Germline V gives CDR1 SGHRS, CDR2 YFSETQ. The CDR3 is made up of 17 amino acids. V shed 3 bases and J 5 bases; nucleotides not matched to a gene: 14. The full variable domain, rest sourced from reference TRBV5-1 and TRBJ2-3, is KAGVTQTPRYLIKTRGQQVTLSCSPISGHRSVSWYQQTPGQGLQFLFEYFSETQRNKGNFPGRFSGRQFSNSRSEMNVSTLELGDSALYLCASSYRDSGNRIDTQYFGPGTRLTVL.

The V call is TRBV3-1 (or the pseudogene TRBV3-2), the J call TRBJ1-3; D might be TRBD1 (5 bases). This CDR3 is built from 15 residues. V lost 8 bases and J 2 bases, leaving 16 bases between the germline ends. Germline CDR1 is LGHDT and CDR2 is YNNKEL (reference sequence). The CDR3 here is CASGPRGGAGNTIYF. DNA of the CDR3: TGTGCCAGCGGTCCCCGTGGAGGGGCTGGAAACACCATATATTTT.

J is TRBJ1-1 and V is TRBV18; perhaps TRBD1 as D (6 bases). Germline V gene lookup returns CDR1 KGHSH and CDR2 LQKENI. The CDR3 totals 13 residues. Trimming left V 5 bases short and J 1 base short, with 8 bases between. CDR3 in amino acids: CASSIQGNTEAFF. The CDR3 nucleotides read TGTGCCAGCTCAATACAGGGGAACACTGAAGCTTTCTTT.

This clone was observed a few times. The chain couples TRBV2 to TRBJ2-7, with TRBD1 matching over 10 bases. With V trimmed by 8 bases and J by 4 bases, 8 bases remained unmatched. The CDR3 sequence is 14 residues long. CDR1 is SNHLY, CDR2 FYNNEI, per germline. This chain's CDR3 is CASGTTGGGYEQYF. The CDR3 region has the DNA TGTGCCAGCGGAACGACAGGGGGCGGTTACGAGCAGTACTTC.

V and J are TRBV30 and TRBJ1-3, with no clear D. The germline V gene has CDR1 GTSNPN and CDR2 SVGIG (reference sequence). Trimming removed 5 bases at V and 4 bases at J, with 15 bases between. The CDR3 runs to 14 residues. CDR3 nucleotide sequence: TGTGCCTGGGAAGAGCACTTCTCGGGAAACACCATATATTTT. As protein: CAWEEHFSGNTIYF.

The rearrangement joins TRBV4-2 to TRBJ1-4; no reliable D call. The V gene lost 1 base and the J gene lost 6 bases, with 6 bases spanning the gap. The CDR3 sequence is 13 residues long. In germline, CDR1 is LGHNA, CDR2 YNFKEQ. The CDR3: CASSQGGDEKLFF. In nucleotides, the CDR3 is TGTGCCAGCAGCCAAGGCGGGGATGAAAAACTGTTTTTT.

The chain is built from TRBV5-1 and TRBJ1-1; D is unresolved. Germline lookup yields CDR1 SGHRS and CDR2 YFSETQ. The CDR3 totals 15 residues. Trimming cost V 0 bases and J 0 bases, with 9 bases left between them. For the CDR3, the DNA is TGCGCCAGCAGCTTGGGGCACAGACTGAACACTGAAGCTTTCTTT. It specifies CASSLGHRLNTEAFF.

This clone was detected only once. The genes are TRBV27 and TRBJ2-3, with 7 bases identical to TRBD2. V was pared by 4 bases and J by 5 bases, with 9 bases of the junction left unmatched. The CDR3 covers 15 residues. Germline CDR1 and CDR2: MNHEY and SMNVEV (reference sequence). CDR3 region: CASSSRPSGGDTQYF. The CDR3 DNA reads TGTGCCAGCAGTTCACGCCCCTCGGGAGGAGATACGCAGTATTTT.

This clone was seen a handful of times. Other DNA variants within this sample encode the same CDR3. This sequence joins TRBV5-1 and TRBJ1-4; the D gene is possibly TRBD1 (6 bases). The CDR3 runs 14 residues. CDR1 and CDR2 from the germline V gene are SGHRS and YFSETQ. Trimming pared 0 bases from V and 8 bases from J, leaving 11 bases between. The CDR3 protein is CASSLAGGYEKLFF. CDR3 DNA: TGCGCCAGCAGCTTGGCGGGGGGCTACGAAAAACTGTTTTTT.

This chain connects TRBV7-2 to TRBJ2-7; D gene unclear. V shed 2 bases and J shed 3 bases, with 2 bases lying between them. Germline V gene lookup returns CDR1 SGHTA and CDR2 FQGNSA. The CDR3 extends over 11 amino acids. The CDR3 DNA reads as TGTGCCAGCAGCTTACACTACGAGCAGTACTTC. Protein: CASSLHYEQYF. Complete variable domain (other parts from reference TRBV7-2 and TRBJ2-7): GAGVSQSPSNKVTEKGKDVELRCDPISGHTALYWYRQSLGQGLEFLIYFQGNSAPDKSGLPSDRFSAERTGGSVSTLTIQRTQQEDSAVYLCASSLHYEQYFGPGTRLTVT.

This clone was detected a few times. The DNA for the CDR3 is TGTGCCAGCAGACTCGGGGGGACTAGCACAGATACGCAGTATTTT. This encodes CASRLGGTSTDTQYF. This sequence joins TRBV6-5 and TRBJ2-3, with 7 nucleotides matching TRBD2. Germline CDR1 is MNHEY and CDR2 is SVGAGI. This CDR3 region has 15 residues. The trim removed 6 bases at V and 0 bases at J, leaving 6 bases unmatched.

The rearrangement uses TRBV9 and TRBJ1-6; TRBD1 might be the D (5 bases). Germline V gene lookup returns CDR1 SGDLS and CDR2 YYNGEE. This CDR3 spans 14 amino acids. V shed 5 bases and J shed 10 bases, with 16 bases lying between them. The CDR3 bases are TGTGCCAGCAGTTCAAAGGCAGGGAGGTCACCCCTCCACTTT. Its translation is CASSSKAGRSPLHF.

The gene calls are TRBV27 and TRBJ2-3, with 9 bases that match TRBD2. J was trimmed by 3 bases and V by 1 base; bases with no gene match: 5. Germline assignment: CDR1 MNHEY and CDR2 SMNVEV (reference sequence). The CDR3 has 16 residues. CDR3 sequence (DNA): TGTGCCAGCAGTTTATATAGCGGGAGAAGAACAGATACGCAGTATTTT. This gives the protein CASSLYSGRRTDTQYF.

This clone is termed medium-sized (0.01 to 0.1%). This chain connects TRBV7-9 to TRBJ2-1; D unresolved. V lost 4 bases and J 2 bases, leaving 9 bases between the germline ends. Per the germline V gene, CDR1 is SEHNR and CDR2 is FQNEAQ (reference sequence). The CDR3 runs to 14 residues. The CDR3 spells CASSSLGPYNEQFF. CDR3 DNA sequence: TGTGCCAGCAGCTCACTGGGCCCCTACAATGAGCAGTTCTTC.

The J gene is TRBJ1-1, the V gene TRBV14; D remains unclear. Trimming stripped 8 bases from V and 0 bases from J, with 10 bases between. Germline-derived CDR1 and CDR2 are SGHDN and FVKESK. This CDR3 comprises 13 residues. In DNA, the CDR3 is TGTGCCAGCCGGCTCCAGGTGAACACTGAAGCTTTCTTT. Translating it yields CASRLQVNTEAFF.

The CDR3 region is CASSDAGTGRTEAFF. The CDR3 DNA reads as TGTGCCAGCAGCGACGCCGGGACAGGTCGTACTGAAGCTTTCTTT. The chain has TRBV5-6 and TRBJ1-1; 8 bases line up with TRBD1. This CDR3 contains 15 residues. Germline V gives CDR1 SGHDT, CDR2 YYEEEE. V dropped 4 bases and J dropped 5; count of bases not matched to a gene: 10.